This T cell receptor (beta chain) was recorded in a study of cytomegalovirus exposure and HLA in healthy donors. Study-wide points: The study designated fewer than 200 TCR beta chains cytomegalovirus-associated.

This PCR relied on a set of 60 Vbeta primers and 13 Jbeta primers. Some clones are missing from TCRdb's copy, which holds only in-frame ones; the method was immunoSEQ multiplex PCR. In the table there are approximately 130,000 clones, approximately 75% of which are singletons. Germline values: CDR1 SQVTM, CDR2 ANQGSEA. This CDR3 is built from 12 residues. V lost 8 bases, J lost 5 bases, and 15 bases lay in between. As for this clone: What it binds is not known.

The specimen was PBMCs. This chain links TRBV29-1 with TRBJ1-1; D ambiguous. This clonotype was sampled from a man aged 50-60 years in good health and CMV-seropositive. CDR3 sequence (DNA): TGCAGCACCCGGGGAGGGAGGACTGAAGCTTTCTTT. It specifies CSTRGGRTEAFF.